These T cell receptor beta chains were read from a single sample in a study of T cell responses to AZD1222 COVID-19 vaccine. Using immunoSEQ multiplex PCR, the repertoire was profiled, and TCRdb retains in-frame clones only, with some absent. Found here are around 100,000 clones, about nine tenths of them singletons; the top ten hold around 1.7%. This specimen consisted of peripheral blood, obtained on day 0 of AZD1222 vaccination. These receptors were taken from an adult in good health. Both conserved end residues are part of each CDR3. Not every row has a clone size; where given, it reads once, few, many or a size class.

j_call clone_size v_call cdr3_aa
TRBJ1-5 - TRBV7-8 CASSPGTSNQPQHF
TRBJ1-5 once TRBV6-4 CASSTGSNQPQHF
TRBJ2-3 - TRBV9 CASSTRPGLNTDTQYF
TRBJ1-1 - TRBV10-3 CAISESYNTEAFF
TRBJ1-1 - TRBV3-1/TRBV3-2 CASSQDRGSHTEAFF
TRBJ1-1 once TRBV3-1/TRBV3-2 CASSPTNQGFWNTEAFF
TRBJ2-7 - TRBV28 CASSSPGLAEGYEQYF
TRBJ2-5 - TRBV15 CATSRDRDPPQYF
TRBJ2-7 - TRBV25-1 CASSDTYEQYF
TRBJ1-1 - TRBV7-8 CASSLQGRGRTEAFF
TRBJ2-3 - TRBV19 CASSGLAGAGDTQYF
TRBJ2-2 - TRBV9 CASSILAGNTGELFF
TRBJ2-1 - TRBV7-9 CASRLAGGEFF
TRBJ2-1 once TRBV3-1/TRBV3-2 CASSRRAHNEQFF
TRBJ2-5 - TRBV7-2 CASSSPHRQTQYF
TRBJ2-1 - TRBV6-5 CASGLAGYNEQFF
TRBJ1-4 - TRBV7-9 CASSLRPRGQYNEKLFF
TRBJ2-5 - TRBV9 CASSSMTGEETQYF
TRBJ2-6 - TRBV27 CTSSLSPATGANVLTF
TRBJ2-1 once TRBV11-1 CASNRGSYNEQFF
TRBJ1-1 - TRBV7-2 CASSLEVGRVNTEAFF
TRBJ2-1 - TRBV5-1 CASSLAGQGYEQFF
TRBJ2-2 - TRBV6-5 CASSKGVNTGELFF
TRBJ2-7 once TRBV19 CASSIRGAQYF
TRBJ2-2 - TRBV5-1 CASGEQGPGELFF
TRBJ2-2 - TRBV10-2 CASKVTRQGLGELFF
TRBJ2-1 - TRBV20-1 CSAIWWWPFF
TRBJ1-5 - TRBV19 CASSLGTGGQPQHF
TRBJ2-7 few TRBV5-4 CASSSQGSEQYF
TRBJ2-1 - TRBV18 CASSPDRAARPSLFF
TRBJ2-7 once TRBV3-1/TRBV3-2 CASSPTGFSEQYF
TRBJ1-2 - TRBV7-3 CASSHETEAGVGYTF
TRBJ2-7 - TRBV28 CASSWSGTSSYEQYF
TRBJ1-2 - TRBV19 CASSIGWTGGNYGYTF
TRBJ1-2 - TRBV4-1 CASSQVANVYGYTF
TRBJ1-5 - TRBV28 CASSLRQGGQPQHF
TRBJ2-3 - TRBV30 CAWSVWLAGADTQYF
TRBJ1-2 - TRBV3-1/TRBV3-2 CASSQGGIHYGYTF
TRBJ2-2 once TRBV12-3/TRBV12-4 CASRITTAGELFF
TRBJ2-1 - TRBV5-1 CASSLGGSSSGRGEQFF
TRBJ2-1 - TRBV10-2 CASSVKTSGSYNEQFF
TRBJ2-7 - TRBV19 CASSIAGEQYF
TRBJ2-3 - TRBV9 CASSVVGMGSHSSDTQYF
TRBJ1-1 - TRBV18 CASSPSDLNTEAFF